This T cell receptor (beta chain) was recovered during a study of blood T cells in healthy people across ages. Whole-study context: Through template switching, about one barcoded beta molecule was captured per two T cells, as measured in model experiments. Study results and limitations: Researchers deemed the diversity estimates from one million T cells underestimates. Long-lived donors exceeded aged donors in naive CD4+ cells and diversity.

A second PCR of about 6 to 12 cycles used a sample-barcoded 5' primer and a J-beta primer mix. TCRdb used MiXCR to reprocess the 5' RACE reads, holding one entry per CDR3 protein. The sample holds roughly 2 million distinct CDR3 sequences, approximately 50% seen once. With 11 bases removed from V and 1 base from J, the gap between germline ends came to 24 bases. The CDR3 is made up of 18 amino acids. Germline V gives CDR1 SGHTA, CDR2 FQGNSA. This clonotype was recorded a few times. As yet, its antigen is unknown. Total RNA was extracted at no less than 6 micrograms per sample. This chain uses TRBV7-2 with TRBJ2-6, with a weak D call TRBD1 (5 bases). The TCR sequence derives from a woman aged 40 to 55 in good health. The sample comprised blood. In nucleotides, the CDR3 is TGTGCCGCCAGCACTTTGACAGCCATTCTTTCTGGGGCCAACGTCCTGACTTTC. It translates to CAASTLTAILSGANVLTF. The entire variable domain, with the rest obtained from reference TRBV7-2 and TRBJ2-6, is as follows: GAGVSQSPSNKVTEKGKDVELRCDPISGHTALYWYRQSLGQGLEFLIYFQGNSAPDKSGLPSDRFSAERTGGSVSTLTIQRTQQEDSAVYLCAASTLTAILSGANVLTFGAGSRLTVL.